This T cell receptor (beta chain) was sequenced for a study of blood T cell repertoires in COVID-19. Across the whole study: PBMCs, B-cell-depleted T cells, or T cells provided the cDNA or gDNA that made up the material.

Original processing notes: Amplification from reference gene primers served as the basis for estimated nucleated cell counts. The repertoire was sequenced with immunoSEQ multiplex PCR; TCRdb's copy has only in-frame clones and lacks some. That table is the source of V, J and clone size, and D and trimming were worked out from the DNA. The sample shows approximately 200,000 clones, around 90% of them seen only once. This CDR3 is built from 14 residues. Trimming stripped 1 base from V and 0 bases from J, with 6 bases between. Germline V gene lookup returns CDR1 MGHRA and CDR2 YSYEKL. Recruitment covered about two dozen US areas and drew participants whose ages spanned roughly 18 to 90 years. Two negative PCRs, clearance, or symptom resolution characterized the recovered Cohort 3 donors.

The J gene is TRBJ1-2, the V gene TRBV4-1; maybe TRBD1 (5 bases). Sequencing was done on a sample of PBMCs or T cells enriched from blood (not recorded which). This clonotype was sampled from a man younger than 40 who had recovered from COVID-19. The CDR3 DNA is TGCGCCAGCAGCCAAGCAGGGCCTAACTATGGCTACACCTTC. This translates into CASSQAGPNYGYTF.